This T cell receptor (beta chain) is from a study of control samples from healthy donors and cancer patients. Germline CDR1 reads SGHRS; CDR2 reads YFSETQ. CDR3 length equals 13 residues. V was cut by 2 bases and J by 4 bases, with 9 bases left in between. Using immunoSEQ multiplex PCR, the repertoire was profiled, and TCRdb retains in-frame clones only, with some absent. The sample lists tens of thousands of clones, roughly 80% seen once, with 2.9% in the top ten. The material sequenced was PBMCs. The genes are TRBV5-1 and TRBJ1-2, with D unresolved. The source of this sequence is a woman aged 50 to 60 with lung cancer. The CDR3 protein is CASSFGSGYGYTF. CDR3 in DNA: TGCGCCAGCAGCTTTGGGTCCGGCTATGGCTACACCTTC.